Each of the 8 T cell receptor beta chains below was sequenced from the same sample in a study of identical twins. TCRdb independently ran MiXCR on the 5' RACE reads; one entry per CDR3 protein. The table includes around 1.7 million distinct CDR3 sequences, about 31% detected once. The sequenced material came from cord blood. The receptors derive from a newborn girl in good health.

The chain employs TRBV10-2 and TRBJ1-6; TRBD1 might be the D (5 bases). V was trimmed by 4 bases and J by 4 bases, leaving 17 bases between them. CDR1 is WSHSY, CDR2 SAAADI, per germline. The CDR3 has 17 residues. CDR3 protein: CASSVDKRGFYNSPLHF. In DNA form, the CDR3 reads TGCGCCAGCAGTGTGGACAAAAGAGGGTTTTATAATTCACCCCTCCACTTT.

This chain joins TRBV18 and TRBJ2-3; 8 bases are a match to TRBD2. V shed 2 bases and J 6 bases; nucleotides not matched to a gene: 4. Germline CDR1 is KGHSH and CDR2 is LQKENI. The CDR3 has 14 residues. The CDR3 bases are TGTGCCAGCTCACCAACTAGCGGTTGGGATACGCAGTATTTT. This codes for CASSPTSGWDTQYF.

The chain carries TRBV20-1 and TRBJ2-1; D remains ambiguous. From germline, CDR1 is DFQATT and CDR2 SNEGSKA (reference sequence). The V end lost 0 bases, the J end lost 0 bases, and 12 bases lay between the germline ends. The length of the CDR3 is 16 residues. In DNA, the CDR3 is TGCAGTGCTAGAGATCGTGCGGCCAGCTCCTACAATGAGCAGTTCTTC. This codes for CSARDRAASSYNEQFF.

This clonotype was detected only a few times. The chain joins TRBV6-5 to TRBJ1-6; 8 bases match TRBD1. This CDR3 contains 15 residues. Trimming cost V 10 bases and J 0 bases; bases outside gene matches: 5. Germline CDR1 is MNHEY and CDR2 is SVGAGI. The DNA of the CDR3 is TGTGCCACGTACAGGGGGAGCTCCTATAATTCACCCCTCCACTTT. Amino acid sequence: CATYRGSSYNSPLHF.

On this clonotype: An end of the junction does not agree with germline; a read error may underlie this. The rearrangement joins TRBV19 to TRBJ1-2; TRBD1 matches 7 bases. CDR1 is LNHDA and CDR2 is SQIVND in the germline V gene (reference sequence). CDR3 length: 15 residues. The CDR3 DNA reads TGTACCAGTACTCCCGACAGGGAGAAAGGGTATGGCTACACCTTC. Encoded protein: CTSTPDREKGYGYTF. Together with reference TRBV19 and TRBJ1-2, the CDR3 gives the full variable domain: DGGITQSPKYLFRKEGQNVTLSCEQNLNHDAMYWYRQDPGQGLRLIYYSQIVNDFQKGDIAEGYSVSREKKESFPLTVTSAQKNPTAFYLCTSTPDREKGYGYTFGSGTRLTVV.

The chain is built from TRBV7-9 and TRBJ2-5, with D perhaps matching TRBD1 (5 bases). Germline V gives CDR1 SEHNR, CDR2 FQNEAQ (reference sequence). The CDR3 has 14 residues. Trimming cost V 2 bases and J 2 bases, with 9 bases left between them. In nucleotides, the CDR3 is TGTGCCAGCAGCTTAAATTGGACACAAGAGACCCAGTACTTC. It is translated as CASSLNWTQETQYF. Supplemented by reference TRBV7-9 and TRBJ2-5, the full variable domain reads DTGVSQNPRHKITKRGQNVTFRCDPISEHNRLYWYRQTLGQGPEFLTYFQNEAQLEKSRLLSDRFSAERPKGSFSTLEIQRTEQGDSAMYLCASSLNWTQETQYFGPGTRLLVL.

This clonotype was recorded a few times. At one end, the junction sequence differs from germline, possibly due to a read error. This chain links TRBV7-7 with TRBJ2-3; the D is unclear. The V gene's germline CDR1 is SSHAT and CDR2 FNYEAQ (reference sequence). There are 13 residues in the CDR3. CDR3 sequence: CASSLTRHQTQYF. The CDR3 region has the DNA TGTGCTAGCAGCTTAACCCGTCACCAGACGCAGTATTTT.

CDR3 bases: TGCAGTGCTGATCGACAGCCCTATAATTCACCCCTCCACTTT. This codes for CSADRQPYNSPLHF. This rearrangement joins TRBV20-1 to TRBJ1-6; weak D call: TRBD1 (5 bases). This CDR3 region has 14 residues. With 5 bases removed from V and 2 bases from J, the gap between germline ends came to 10 bases. Germline V gene sequence: CDR1 DFQATT, CDR2 SNEGSKA (reference sequence).